These 15 T cell receptor beta chains were all obtained from the same sample, sequenced in a study of control samples from healthy donors and cancer patients. Measured with immunoSEQ multiplex PCR; TCRdb has only the in-frame clones, and not every one. This table has 69,000 or so clones, 85% to 95% appearing once. Input material: blood. The receptors originated from a woman under 40 in good health.

This clone was picked up one time. The CDR3 DNA reads TGTGCCAGCAGCTACACAGGGAAAGGCTACACCTTC. Protein sequence: CASSYTGKGYTF. V gene TRBV11-3 combines with J gene TRBJ1-2; possible D gene TRBD1, 6 bases. The germline V gene encodes CDR1 SGHNT and CDR2 YENEEA. Trimming shortened V by 4 bases and J by 8 bases, and 11 bases separated the two germline ends. The CDR3 is 12 amino acids.

J is TRBJ1-3 and V is TRBV5-4, with D uncertain. V gave up 0 bases and J gave up 1 base, with 5 bases separating them. Germline values: CDR1 SGHNT, CDR2 YYREEE (reference sequence). The CDR3 is 14 amino acids. CDR3 loop: CASSLGPSGNTIYF. The DNA for the CDR3 is TGTGCCAGCAGCTTGGGACCGTCTGGAAACACCATATATTTT.

J is TRBJ1-1 and V is TRBV2; D is unresolved. V was shortened by 2 bases and J by 8 bases, with 9 bases between the two germline ends. Germline V lookup: CDR1 SNHLY, CDR2 FYNNEI. There are 12 residues in the CDR3. The CDR3 DNA reads as TGTGCCAGCAGTGAATCTGGAGGGGAAGCTTTCTTT. This encodes CASSESGGEAFF.

The chain employs TRBV13 and TRBJ2-3; unclear D gene. CDR1 and CDR2 (germline): PRHDT, FYEKMQ (reference sequence). V gave up 3 bases and J gave up 0 bases, with 7 bases separating them. The length of the CDR3 is 14 residues. Here the CDR3 reads CASSLLESTDTQYF. CDR3 nucleotides: TGTGCCAGCAGCTTGCTAGAAAGCACAGATACGCAGTATTTT.

Comments on this clone: An end of the junction does not agree with germline; a read error may underlie this. The chain couples TRBV6-1 to TRBJ1-5; tentative D call: TRBD1 (5 bases). The CDR3 extends over 17 amino acids. CDR1 and CDR2 from the germline V gene are MNHNS and SASEGT. DNA of the CDR3: TGTGCCAGCAGCGAAGTAGAAGGGGATTATAGCAATCAGCCCCAGCATTTT. It translates to CASSEVEGDYSNQPQHF.

V and J are TRBV14 and TRBJ1-2; D remains unclear. The V and J ends lost 4 bases and 3 bases respectively, with 15 bases between them. CDR1 is SGHDN and CDR2 is FVKESK in the germline V gene. This CDR3 spans 15 amino acids. DNA for the CDR3: TGTGCCAGCAGCCTTCGTTCGAGTGGTTACTATGGCTACACCTTC. Its protein product is CASSLRSSGYYGYTF.

This clone appeared a single time. This chain joins TRBV12-3 or TRBV12-4 and TRBJ1-2; unclear D gene. V was clipped by 6 bases and J by 4 bases, with 9 bases between them. The CDR3 has 12 amino acids. CDR3 region: CASRFGSYGYTF. The CDR3, as DNA: TGTGCCAGCAGATTTGGGTCCTATGGCTACACCTTC.

This chain connects TRBV10-3 to TRBJ1-2, with 9 bases lining up with TRBD1. The germline gives CDR1 ENHRY, CDR2 SYGVKD. V was pared by 5 bases and J by 2 bases, with 3 bases of the junction left unmatched. This CDR3 comprises 14 residues. The CDR3 region is CAISSGTGNYGYTF. DNA for the CDR3: TGTGCCATCAGTTCCGGGACAGGGAACTATGGCTACACCTTC.

The chain employs TRBV6-4 and TRBJ2-3; 7 bases agree with TRBD1. The CDR3 runs to 15 residues. Germline V gives CDR1 MRHNA, CDR2 SNTAGT. Germline trimming cut 5 bases from V and 2 bases from J; bases unmatched to any gene: 7. The CDR3 region has the DNA TGTGCCAGCAGTCGACAGGGTAGGTCCACAGATACGCAGTATTTT. Translation: CASSRQGRSTDTQYF.

V gene TRBV6-6 combines with J gene TRBJ2-2; D may be TRBD1 (5 bases). The CDR3 has 16 residues. Trimming removed 3 bases at V and 6 bases at J, with 17 bases between. The germline gives CDR1 MNHNY, CDR2 SVGAGI (reference sequence). The CDR3 here is CASSYAWQGGAGELFF. The CDR3 DNA reads TGTGCCAGCAGTTATGCGTGGCAGGGCGGTGCCGGGGAGCTGTTTTTT.

The chain combines TRBV3-1 (or the pseudogene TRBV3-2) with TRBJ1-6; D is ambiguous. The CDR3 contains 13 residues. Germline CDR1 and CDR2: LGHDT and YNNKEL (reference sequence). V was shortened by 6 bases and J by 2 bases, with 5 bases between the two germline ends. CDR3 amino acids: CASRGTYNSPLHF. The CDR3 bases are TGTGCCAGCAGAGGAACCTATAATTCACCCCTCCACTTT.

This clone came up once. The rearrangement joins TRBV10-3 to TRBJ1-1; D is possibly TRBD1 (5 bases). V lost 11 bases, J lost 0 bases, and 19 bases lay in between. CDR3 length equals 15 residues. Germline V lookup: CDR1 ENHRY, CDR2 SYGVKD. The CDR3 nucleotides read TGTGCCGTCACCGGGACCAAATCTATGAACACTGAAGCTTTCTTT. Its translation: CAVTGTKSMNTEAFF.

V usage is TRBV14 and J usage is TRBJ2-3; D not resolved. The CDR3 sequence is 15 residues long. Trimming took 0 bases from V and 1 from J, leaving 8 bases between them. Per germline, CDR1 SGHDN and CDR2 FVKESK. CDR3: CASSQEGQGTDTQYF. For the CDR3, the DNA is TGTGCCAGCAGCCAAGAAGGGCAGGGCACAGATACGCAGTATTTT.

In its sample, this clone was seen once. The rearrangement joins TRBV27 to TRBJ2-7; the D is unclear. Germline V lookup: CDR1 MNHEY, CDR2 SMNVEV (reference sequence). The CDR3 loop spans 14 amino acids. Trimming stripped 4 bases from V and 6 bases from J, with 16 bases between. In nucleotides, the CDR3 is TGTGCCAGCAGTTATGGGCCGTGGGCTGCCGAGCAGTACTTC. Amino acid sequence: CASSYGPWAAEQYF.

The V call is TRBV6-5, the J call TRBJ1-2; TRBD1 matches 8 bases. Losses at the gene ends were 10 bases for V and 5 bases for J; bases not matched to a gene: 6. This CDR3 contains 12 residues. Germline CDR1 MNHEY, CDR2 SVGAGI. The CDR3 nucleotides are TGTGCCATCCTCAGGGGGCGTTATGGCTACACCTTC. It specifies CAILRGRYGYTF.